This T cell receptor beta chain was captured in a study of T cell responses to AZD1222 COVID-19 vaccine. Study-wide context: Doses given second, at about 4 or about 12 weeks, were pooled. Findings of the study overall: Repertoires were obtained only post-peak T cell response. Vaccine-associated CD4 TCRs spanned spike, dominant at 160-218 and 743-854. Donors were chiefly white British, with a greater number of females, and clonal diversity was perhaps underestimated.

About this clone: As yet, its antigen is unknown.

Data came from immunoSEQ multiplex PCR; TCRdb stores just in-frame clones and leaves some out. There are about 110,000 clones in the sample; more than 75% occur only once, and 22% lies in the top ten. The germline V gene has CDR1 LGHNA and CDR2 YSLEER. V lost 0 bases, J lost 5 bases, and 15 bases lay in between. The CDR3 extends over 16 amino acids. The sample consisted of peripheral blood, taken on day 0 of AZD1222 vaccination. The source is an adult in good health. V is TRBV4-3 and J is TRBJ2-3, with D tentatively TRBD1 (6 bases). CDR3 sequence (DNA): TGCGCCAGCAGCCAAGAGCACAGGGTCTTAGGAGATACGCAGTATTTT. Protein: CASSQEHRVLGDTQYF.